The present T cell receptor beta chain was sequenced within a study of shared clonotypes between healthy human individuals. Regarding the study as a whole: It was expected that sequencing depth would affect clonotype sharing among donors.

Concerning this clone: The antigen is unknown.

The repertoire was sequenced with immunoSEQ multiplex PCR; TCRdb's copy has only in-frame clones and lacks some. The sample has over a million clones; 95% to 99% are singletons. Nashville, Tennessee was home to all donors, each a Caucasian adult. CDR1 is SGHNT and CDR2 is YYREEE in the germline V gene (reference sequence). The CDR3 loop spans 16 amino acids. Trimming cost V 3 bases and J 2 bases; bases outside gene matches: 4. This chain uses TRBV5-4 with TRBJ1-3; 11 bases line up with TRBD1. The material sequenced was naive CD4+ T cells sorted from blood. Subset of the sample: CD45RA+ positively selected. This receptor was taken from a man aged 25 to 45 in good health. The CDR3 spells CASSWGQGVTGNTIYF. The CDR3 bases are TGTGCCAGCAGCTGGGGACAGGGGGTGACTGGAAACACCATATATTTT.